The T cell receptor beta chain under discussion was sequenced for a study of T cell changes during pregnancy in multiple sclerosis. CDR3 length: 13 amino acids. The V gene's germline CDR1 is SGDLS and CDR2 YYNGEE. V dropped 0 bases and J dropped 5 bases, with 9 bases sitting between them. Using immunoSEQ multiplex PCR, the repertoire was profiled, and TCRdb retains in-frame clones only, with some absent. This sample has approximately 62,000 clones, with roughly 93% found just once. The sample here was CD8+ T cells from peripheral blood mononuclear cells, taken in the second trimester of pregnancy. The chain links TRBV9 to TRBJ2-7; D perhaps matches TRBD2 (5 bases). The TCR was taken from a female donor with multiple sclerosis, enrolled in a pregnancy study. CDR3 nucleotide sequence: TGTGCCAGCAGCGTAGACGCGGGCCACGAGCAGTACTTC. It translates to CASSVDAGHEQYF. The full variable domain, completed using reference TRBV9 and TRBJ2-7, is DSGVTQTPKHLITATGQRVTLRCSPRSGDLSVYWYQQSLDQGLQFLIQYYNGEERAKGNILERFSAQQFPDLHSELNLSSLELGDSALYFCASSVDAGHEQYFGPGTRLTVT.